The 20 T cell receptor beta chains below were found in one sample sequenced in a study of monozygotic twins with inflammatory bowel disease. For each CDR3 protein, TCRdb gives one entry from its re-call of the 5' RACE reads, without DNA. The sample data list 330,000 or so distinct CDR3 sequences. Sequences were obtained from blood. The receptors stem from a human donor with ulcerative colitis or Crohn's disease, or a healthy co-twin of an affected twin (not recorded which).

CDR3 protein: CASSARGETPGTQYF. This sequence joins TRBV9 and TRBJ2-5. The CDR3 is 15 residues long. The germline V gene has CDR1 SGDLS and CDR2 YYNGEE.

The J gene is TRBJ1-2, the V gene TRBV20-1; with no DNA, the TCRdb D assignment of TRBD1 cannot be verified. CDR1 DFQATT and CDR2 SNEGSKA come from the germline V gene (reference sequence). The CDR3 contains 16 residues. The CDR3 reads CSARDLKTDPIYGYTF.

This chain uses TRBV4-1 with TRBJ1-3; TCRdb picks TRBD1, but there is no DNA to check that call. The length of the CDR3 is 17 residues. Germline V gene sequence: CDR1 MGHRA, CDR2 YSYEKL. CDR3 loop: CASSQPWAANSGNTIYF.

The rearrangement links TRBV10-3 to TRBJ2-7; the D call of TRBD2 rests on TCRdb alone, since no DNA is present to check it. CDR1 ENHRY and CDR2 SYGVKD come from the germline V gene. This CDR3 comprises 16 residues. CDR3: CAISESETSGSYEQYF.

The rearrangement uses TRBV5-5 and TRBJ1-1. CDR1 SGHKS and CDR2 YYEKEE come from the germline V gene (reference sequence). The CDR3 totals 13 residues. The CDR3 sequence is CASSLQPNTEAFF.

This rearrangement joins TRBV7-8 to TRBJ2-1; as DNA is missing, the TRBD2 call by TCRdb cannot be tested. CDR1 and CDR2 (germline): SGHVS, FQNEAQ. This CDR3 contains 18 residues. The CDR3 is CASSLRGASGRAGYEQFF.

The J gene is TRBJ2-1, the V gene TRBV7-2; TCRdb proposes TRBD2, but this gene call is untestable without DNA. Germline CDR1 reads SGHTA; CDR2 reads FQGNSA. The CDR3 contains 15 residues. CDR3 region: CASSFGGSRFVEQFF.

V usage is TRBV7-2 and J usage is TRBJ1-4; as DNA is missing, the TRBD1 call by TCRdb cannot be tested. Per germline, CDR1 SGHTA and CDR2 FQGNSA. The CDR3 spans 16 residues. This CDR3 reads CASSLRTGPFNEKLFF.

The chain employs TRBV4-1 and TRBJ2-7. Germline assignment: CDR1 MGHRA and CDR2 YSYEKL. The CDR3 covers 15 residues. The CDR3 sequence: CASSQGYGVSYEQYF.

This chain joins TRBV5-1 and TRBJ2-5. The CDR3 extends over 15 amino acids. The germline gives CDR1 SGHRS, CDR2 YFSETQ. This CDR3 reads CASSLGVLAEETQYF.

The chain links TRBV14 to TRBJ1-1. The CDR3 runs 11 residues. The V gene's germline CDR1 is SGHDN and CDR2 FVKESK. The CDR3 region is CASSQDYEAFF.

The gene calls are TRBV27 and TRBJ1-6. This CDR3 contains 14 residues. Germline lookup yields CDR1 MNHEY and CDR2 SMNVEV (reference sequence). The CDR3 loop reads CASSLWKNNSPLHF.

The chain is built from TRBV7-2 and TRBJ2-3; as DNA is missing, the TRBD1 call by TCRdb cannot be tested. The CDR3 consists of 12 residues. The germline CDR1 and CDR2 sequences are SGHTA and FQGNSA. This CDR3 reads CAGGGHTDTQYF.

The rearrangement uses TRBV6-5 and TRBJ2-2; absent DNA, TCRdb's TRBD2 call cannot be checked. The CDR3 loop spans 14 amino acids. Germline values: CDR1 MNHEY, CDR2 SVGAGI. This chain's CDR3 is CASSTSGRTGELFF.

The chain recombines TRBV27 with TRBJ2-1; TCRdb's D gene call, TRBD2, goes unchecked for lack of DNA. The length of the CDR3 is 13 residues. Looked up from germline, CDR1 is MNHEY and CDR2 is SMNVEV (reference sequence). The CDR3 sequence is CASSFAGPHFQFF.

The chain is built from TRBV7-3 and TRBJ2-1. The CDR3 is made up of 15 amino acids. Germline CDR1 SGHTA, CDR2 FQGTGA. The CDR3 loop reads CASLPAGGSYNEQFF. Combining the CDR3 with reference TRBV7-3 and TRBJ2-1 gives the whole variable domain GAGVSQTPSNKVTEKGKYVELRCDPISGHTALYWYRQSLGQGPEFLIYFQGTGAADDSGLPNDRFFAVRPEGSVSTLKIQRTERGDSAVYLCASLPAGGSYNEQFFGPGTRLTVL.

CDR3 sequence: CASSRSNFHNEQFF. The rearrangement uses TRBV6-1 and TRBJ2-1. Germline V gene data show CDR1 as MNHNS and CDR2 as SASEGT. There are 14 residues in the CDR3.

This CDR3 is CSVEPARGEQYF. The rearrangement links TRBV29-1 to TRBJ2-7; no DNA is available, so the TRBD1 call from TCRdb remains unchecked. Germline V CDR1 and CDR2: SQVTM, ANQGSEA. CDR3 size: 12 residues.

The V call is TRBV18, the J call TRBJ2-7; absent DNA, TCRdb's TRBD1 call cannot be checked. This CDR3 is 14 amino acids long. Germline loops: CDR1 KGHSH, CDR2 LQKENI. The CDR3 spells CASSRTGGDYEQYF. The variable domain in full, completed from reference TRBV18 and TRBJ2-7, reads NAGVMQNPRHLVRRRGQEARLRCSPMKGHSHVYWYRQLPEEGLKFMVYLQKENIIDESGMPKERFSAEFPKEGPSILRIQQVVRGDSAAYFCASSRTGGDYEQYFGPGTRLTVT.

V and J are TRBV27 and TRBJ2-7; the TRBD1 assignment by TCRdb is unverifiable without DNA. Germline V gives CDR1 MNHEY, CDR2 SMNVEV (reference sequence). The CDR3 extends over 15 amino acids. The CDR3 reads CASSPTGTVSYEQYF.